These T cell receptor beta chains were read from a single sample in a study of shared clonotypes between healthy human individuals. TCRdb keeps only in-frame clones here, not all; method: immunoSEQ multiplex PCR. The table includes over 2 million clones, just under 95% detected once. The sample taken for sequencing was naive CD8+ T cells sorted from blood. The source of these receptors is a man aged 18 to 29 in good health. Each CDR3 is given with its conserved first and last residue. Fields, in order: J gene, V gene, CDR3 length, clone size, D gene, CDR3 protein, CDR3 DNA. D genes are given only for firm matches. Clone size is not always given. Where it is, it says once, few, many or a class for expanded clones.

J: TRBJ1-2; V: TRBV5-4; length: 12; size: -; D: -; CDR3: CASSLGAYGYTF; DNA: TGTGCCAGCAGCTTAGGAGCCTATGGCTACACCTTC
J: TRBJ2-7; V: TRBV5-1; length: 17; size: -; D: TRBD2; CDR3: CASSLGQGTSGIYEQYF; DNA: TGCGCCAGCAGCCTGGGGCAGGGGACTAGCGGCATATACGAGCAGTACTTC
J: TRBJ2-7; V: TRBV6-1; length: 15; size: -; D: -; CDR3: CASSERFGRPYEQYF; DNA: TGTGCCAGCAGTGAAAGGTTCGGCAGGCCCTACGAGCAGTACTTC
J: TRBJ1-5; V: TRBV4-3; length: 15; size: -; D: -; CDR3: CASSQDRGPHQPQHF; DNA: TGCGCCAGCAGCCAAGATCGGGGCCCCCATCAGCCCCAGCATTTT
J: TRBJ2-7; V: TRBV28; length: 14; size: -; D: -; CDR3: CASSPRTDSYEQYF; DNA: TGTGCCAGCAGTCCACGGACAGACTCCTACGAGCAGTACTTC
J: TRBJ2-7; V: TRBV7-9; length: 15; size: -; D: TRBD2; CDR3: CASSATSGRSDEQYF; DNA: TGTGCCAGCAGCGCCACTAGCGGGAGAAGCGACGAGCAGTACTTC
J: TRBJ2-7; V: TRBV30; length: 12; size: -; D: -; CDR3: CAWTGQTYEQYF; DNA: TGTGCCTGGACAGGGCAGACCTACGAGCAGTACTTC
J: TRBJ2-7; V: TRBV7-8; length: 18; size: -; D: -; CDR3: CASSLPKWMPGSSYEQYF; DNA: TGTGCCAGCAGCTTACCCAAATGGATGCCGGGATCCTCCTACGAGCAGTACTTC
J: TRBJ2-2; V: TRBV28; length: 17; size: -; D: TRBD1; CDR3: CASSLDFGTGDTGELFF; DNA: TGTGCCAGCAGTTTGGACTTCGGGACAGGGGACACCGGGGAGCTGTTTTTT
J: TRBJ1-1; V: TRBV10-3; length: 15; size: -; D: -; CDR3: CAISDPAKGNTEAFF; DNA: TGTGCCATCAGTGATCCAGCAAAGGGGAACACTGAAGCTTTCTTT
J: TRBJ1-1; V: TRBV7-6; length: 18; size: -; D: TRBD1; CDR3: CASSLAPPGRDSDTEAFF; DNA: TGTGCCAGCAGCTTAGCCCCTCCCGGGCGGGACAGTGACACTGAAGCTTTCTTT
J: TRBJ2-3; V: TRBV11-2; length: 13; size: -; D: -; CDR3: CASSFGREGTQYF; DNA: TGTGCCAGCAGCTTCGGACGAGAGGGTACGCAGTATTTT
J: TRBJ1-2; V: TRBV6-5; length: 14; size: once; D: TRBD1; CDR3: CASSRWDSNYGYTF; DNA: TGTGCCAGCAGTCGCTGGGACAGCAACTATGGCTACACCTTC
J: TRBJ1-5; V: TRBV2; length: 18; size: once; D: -; CDR3: CASSEVGGAVGGNQPQHF; DNA: TGTGCCAGCAGTGAAGTGGGGGGAGCTGTCGGTGGCAATCAGCCCCAGCATTTT
J: TRBJ2-7; V: TRBV11-2; length: 13; size: -; D: -; CDR3: CASSWGSSYEQYF; DNA: TGTGCCAGCAGCTGGGGATCTTCCTACGAGCAGTACTTC
J: TRBJ2-5; V: TRBV5-6; length: 18; size: -; D: TRBD2; CDR3: CASSSFAAGGFERETQYF; DNA: TGTGCCAGCAGCTCCTTCGCTGCGGGGGGATTCGAGCGAGAGACCCAGTACTTC
J: TRBJ2-3; V: TRBV7-9; length: 12; size: -; D: -; CDR3: CASSSRPGILYF; DNA: TGTGCCAGCAGCTCTCGTCCGGGGATTTTGTATTTT